The 19 T cell receptor beta chains listed next were all sequenced from one sample in a study of T cells in Graves' hyperthyroidism and ophthalmopathy (dated by TCRdb to the late 2010s). Library creation used multiplex PCR. The instrument was an Illumina HiSeq 2000. Amplification of TCR beta CDR3 regions was carried out from RNA transcripts. A first-round RT-PCR of the TCR CDR3 used the HTBI primer set with the Qiagen OneStep RT-PCR kit. TCRdb took the public reads, trimmed them with fastp at Q25, ran MiXCR for clone calling and kept in-frame beta chains. Every entry covers one CDR3 protein and lists the most common genes and DNA from its rows. The sample yields 500,000 to 800,000 distinct CDR3 sequences; approximately 42% were counted once. Less than 9% of the sample lies in the top ten. Sequencing used peripheral blood or thyroid tissue (not recorded which). Receptors originate from an adult man with Graves' disease, either hyperthyroidism or ophthalmopathy (not recorded which).

This clonotype appeared many times. The V gene is TRBV12-3 or TRBV12-4, the J gene TRBJ1-2, with a weak D call TRBD1 (5 bases). Trimming pared 3 bases from V and 7 bases from J, leaving 12 bases between. This CDR3 has 13 residues. The CDR3 DNA reads as TGTGCCAGCAGTTTGGTAGCGGACACTGGCTACACCTTC. This codes for CASSLVADTGYTF.

Turning to this clonotype: A much larger clonotype is one base distant, so this may be a read error. The chain combines TRBV29-1 with TRBJ1-4; a weak D match, TRBD1 (5 bases). The CDR3 consists of 13 residues. Germline lookup yields CDR1 SQVTM and CDR2 ANQGSEA. The CDR3 DNA sequence: TGCAGCGTCACGAGATTAGGGGATGAAAAACTGCTTTTT. Translation: CSVTRLGDEKLLF.

Many counts were recorded for this clonotype. The rearrangement uses TRBV24-1 and TRBJ1-1; 7 bases align to TRBD1. The germline V gene encodes CDR1 KGHDR and CDR2 SFDVKD. The CDR3 has 15 residues. The ends lost 8 bases at V and 6 bases at J; junction bases unmatched: 14. CDR3 in amino acids: CATNAGGTGGAEAFF. The CDR3 region has the DNA TGTGCCACCAATGCAGGGGGAACCGGCGGCGCTGAAGCTTTCTTT.

In this sample, this clonotype turned up a few times. The chain employs TRBV6-1 and TRBJ1-5; D is unclear. CDR1 and CDR2 (germline): MNHNS, SASEGT. CDR3 size: 14 residues. V was pared by 2 bases and J by 3 bases, with 8 bases between. Here the CDR3 DNA reads TGTGCCAGCAGTGAAAGGCCGTTCAATCAGCCCCAGCATTTT. It specifies CASSERPFNQPQHF.

This clonotype has a count of ten or more. V usage is TRBV9 and J usage is TRBJ1-1, with D unresolved. Per germline, CDR1 SGDLS and CDR2 YYNGEE. Trimming cost V 1 base and J 5 bases, with 9 bases left between them. The CDR3 runs to 13 residues. CDR3 bases: TGTGCCAGCAGCGTAATGGCGGGAACTGAAGCTTTCTTT. It is translated as CASSVMAGTEAFF.

This clonotype occurred many times. The rearrangement joins TRBV7-3 to TRBJ2-7; D is unclear. V dropped 2 bases and J dropped 4 bases, with 9 bases sitting between them. Germline assignment: CDR1 SGHTA and CDR2 FQGTGA. The CDR3 totals 13 residues. For the CDR3, the DNA is TGTGCCAGCAGCTTATCTCCGGCGTACGAGCAGTACTTC. It codes for CASSLSPAYEQYF.

V gene TRBV10-3 combines with J gene TRBJ1-6, with 7 bases identical to TRBD1. From germline, CDR1 is ENHRY and CDR2 SYGVKD. CDR3 length equals 14 residues. The ends lost 3 bases at V and 6 bases at J; junction bases unmatched: 2. The CDR3 bases are TGTGCCATCAGTGAAGGGGACAGTAATTCACCCCTCCACTTT. Amino acids: CAISEGDSNSPLHF.

This chain connects TRBV29-1 to TRBJ1-2; D unresolved. CDR3 length: 11 residues. V lost 7 bases and J 0 bases, leaving 6 bases between the germline ends. The germline V gene has CDR1 SQVTM and CDR2 ANQGSEA. The CDR3 sequence is CSAKTNYGYTF. CDR3 nucleotide sequence: TGCAGCGCTAAGACTAACTATGGCTACACCTTC.

This clonotype has just a few counts. This rearrangement joins TRBV10-3 to TRBJ1-5; D might be TRBD1 (6 bases). V lost 10 bases and J 4 bases, leaving 20 bases between the germline ends. The CDR3 sequence is 15 residues long. Germline CDR1 ENHRY, CDR2 SYGVKD. CDR3 in amino acids: CASSGGQGQNQPQHF. CDR3 DNA sequence: TGTGCCAGCTCCGGGGGGCAGGGGCAAAATCAGCCCCAGCATTTT.

The J gene is TRBJ1-2, the V gene TRBV24-1; TRBD1 might be the D (5 bases). Trimming took 11 bases from V and 8 from J, leaving 20 bases between them. CDR3 length: 13 residues. Per the germline V gene, CDR1 is KGHDR and CDR2 is SFDVKD. As DNA, the CDR3 is TGTGCCAGCACCGCTTGGGGCCGGGGAGGCTACACCTTC. It encodes CASTAWGRGGYTF.

The chain combines TRBV10-3 with TRBJ1-4; 7 bases align to TRBD1. V trimming: 10 bases; J trimming: 8 bases; junction bases outside the gene matches: 10. Germline values: CDR1 ENHRY, CDR2 SYGVKD. The CDR3 totals 13 residues. The chain's CDR3 is CATSDRVFEKLFF. The CDR3 DNA is TGTGCCACGTCCGACAGGGTGTTCGAAAAACTGTTTTTT.

V and J are TRBV5-1 and TRBJ1-3; the match to TRBD1 covers 9 bases. Germline values: CDR1 SGHRS, CDR2 YFSETQ. Trimming removed 4 bases from V and 3 bases from J; junction bases left unmatched: 8. This CDR3 spans 16 amino acids. CDR3: CASSLTGGAGGNTIYF. For the CDR3, the DNA is TGCGCCAGCAGCCTCACAGGGGGCGCCGGTGGAAACACCATATATTTT. The complete variable domain, with remaining parts taken from reference TRBV5-1 and TRBJ1-3, reads KAGVTQTPRYLIKTRGQQVTLSCSPISGHRSVSWYQQTPGQGLQFLFEYFSETQRNKGNFPGRFSGRQFSNSRSEMNVSTLELGDSALYLCASSLTGGAGGNTIYFGEGSWLTVV.

This clonotype was detected only a few times. This chain links TRBV7-3 with TRBJ1-5; no clear D. The CDR3 has 16 residues. The germline V gene has CDR1 SGHTA and CDR2 FQGTGA. Trimming removed 5 bases from V and 0 bases from J, with 14 bases in between. Here the CDR3 DNA reads TGTGCCAGCAGCCCCCGGCAGCACCTTAGCAATCAGCCCCAGCATTTT. This translates into CASSPRQHLSNQPQHF.

The gene calls are TRBV9 and TRBJ1-1; 7 positions agree with TRBD1. Germline values: CDR1 SGDLS, CDR2 YYNGEE. The CDR3 is 15 residues long. V was pared by 4 bases and J by 8 bases, with 14 bases of the junction left unmatched. The CDR3 protein is CASSQDNGVRGEAFF. As DNA, the CDR3 is TGTGCCAGCAGCCAAGATAATGGGGTCAGGGGGGAAGCTTTCTTT.

The CDR3 protein is CASSQNSDLREKLFF. The CDR3 DNA reads as TGTGCCAGCAGCCAAAACTCCGACCTTCGAGAAAAACTGTTTTTT. V is TRBV14 and J is TRBJ1-4; D not resolved. Germline assignment: CDR1 SGHDN and CDR2 FVKESK. Between the trimmed V and J ends, which lost 2 bases and 8 bases, there was a span of 15 bases. This CDR3 is 15 amino acids long.

About this clonotype itself: The junction does not match germline at one end; this may be a read error. The V and J genes are TRBV6-5 and TRBJ2-7; D remains ambiguous. The germline V gene encodes CDR1 MNHEY and CDR2 SVGAGI. The CDR3 consists of 13 residues. The CDR3 DNA reads as TGTGCCATCAGTTACCACAGAACCTACGAGCAGTACTTC. Amino acids: CAISYHRTYEQYF.

V gene TRBV5-8 combines with J gene TRBJ1-5; D possibly corresponds to TRBD1 (6 bases). The CDR3 runs 15 residues. CDR1 SGHTS and CDR2 YDEGEE come from the germline V gene. The V gene lost 0 bases and the J gene lost 5 bases, with 12 bases spanning the gap. The CDR3 here is CASSLASEGDQPQHF. The CDR3 nucleotides read TGTGCCAGCAGCTTGGCAAGCGAGGGGGATCAGCCCCAGCATTTT.

This clonotype has a count of ten or more. The chain recombines TRBV7-2 with TRBJ1-2, with D unclear. Per the germline V gene, CDR1 is SGHTA and CDR2 is FQGNSA. The CDR3 totals 13 residues. V was clipped by 0 bases and J by 6 bases, with 8 bases between them. CDR3 DNA sequence: TGTGCCAGCAGCTTAGCCGGGTTCGATGGCTACACCTTC. It specifies CASSLAGFDGYTF.

In this sample, this clonotype turned up many times. The chain employs TRBV7-9 and TRBJ1-1; possible D gene TRBD1, 5 bases. The V gene's germline CDR1 is SEHNR and CDR2 FQNEAQ (reference sequence). V lost 3 bases, J lost 6 bases, and 11 bases lay in between. The CDR3 is 13 amino acids. CDR3 loop: CASSFQGTAEAFF. The CDR3, as DNA: TGTGCCAGCAGCTTTCAAGGGACGGCTGAAGCTTTCTTT. The whole variable domain, remainder taken from reference TRBV7-9 and TRBJ1-1, is DTGVSQNPRHKITKRGQNVTFRCDPISEHNRLYWYRQTLGQGPEFLTYFQNEAQLEKSRLLSDRFSAERPKGSFSTLEIQRTEQGDSAMYLCASSFQGTAEAFFGQGTRLTVV.